A single sample is the source of the 28 T cell receptor beta chains below, sequenced in a study of radiation and T cells in renal cell carcinoma. Documented time point: blood 4 weeks post-SBRT, at nephrectomy. Treatment described: 15 Gy SBRT to primary tumor, nephrectomy 4 weeks later. Produced via immunoSEQ multiplex PCR; TCRdb's table is partial and in-frame only. The table has under 35,000 clones, over 70% seen once. Sequenced here: blood, sampled from a patient whose treatment included radiotherapy and nephrectomy. The receptors come from a man in his 60s with renal cell carcinoma.

V is TRBV4-1 and J is TRBJ1-3; no definite D call. This CDR3 spans 11 amino acids. Germline lookup yields CDR1 MGHRA and CDR2 YSYEKL. Between the trimmed V and J ends, which lost 1 base and 8 bases, there was a span of 3 bases. The DNA for the CDR3 is TGCGCCAGCAGCCAAGCGGACACCATATATTTT. Translating it yields CASSQADTIYF.

The chain combines TRBV19 with TRBJ1-1; TRBD1 matches at 7 bases. J gave up 6 bases and V 9 bases, and 7 bases lay outside the gene matches. Germline-derived CDR1 and CDR2 are LNHDA and SQIVND (reference sequence). The CDR3 spans 12 residues. CDR3 loop: CARTTGDAEAFF. DNA of the CDR3: TGTGCCAGAACTACAGGGGACGCTGAAGCTTTCTTT.

The V and J genes are TRBV10-1 and TRBJ2-7; D gene uncertain. V was clipped by 3 bases and J by 1 base, with 10 bases between them. Per germline, CDR1 WNHNN and CDR2 SYGVQD (reference sequence). The CDR3 is 14 residues long. DNA for the CDR3: TGCGCCAGCAGTGACGACGGGCCATCCTACGAGCAGTACTTC. Translation gives CASSDDGPSYEQYF.

The V gene is TRBV25-1, the J gene TRBJ1-5; tentatively, D is TRBD1 (6 bases). The CDR3 totals 14 residues. With 7 bases removed from V and 6 bases from J, the gap between germline ends came to 16 bases. CDR1 MGHDK and CDR2 SYGVNS come from the germline V gene. CDR3 sequence: CASIIQGRCQPQHF. The CDR3 DNA sequence: TGTGCCAGCATTATACAGGGTCGGTGTCAGCCCCAGCATTTT.

The chain couples TRBV18 to TRBJ2-2; D is unclear. There are 14 residues in the CDR3. Deletions cut 6 bases from V and 3 bases from J, with 11 bases between. In germline, CDR1 is KGHSH, CDR2 LQKENI. In DNA, the CDR3 is TGTGCCAGCTCCCCTGTCCGGGACACCGGGGAGCTGTTTTTT. As protein: CASSPVRDTGELFF.

V is TRBV7-2 and J is TRBJ1-1; weak D call: TRBD1 (5 bases). Germline loops: CDR1 SGHTA, CDR2 FQGNSA. This CDR3 contains 13 residues. V was trimmed by 4 bases and J by 7 bases, leaving 13 bases between them. CDR3 amino acids: CASSYNGGIEAFF. CDR3 coding DNA: TGTGCCAGCAGCTACAACGGGGGGATTGAAGCTTTCTTT.

The chain combines TRBV5-8 with TRBJ2-2; no clear D gene. The germline V and J ends were trimmed by 0 bases and 14 bases, with 14 bases remaining between them. CDR1 SGHTS and CDR2 YDEGEE come from the germline V gene. The CDR3 is 13 amino acids. CDR3 nucleotide sequence: TGTGCCAGCAGCTTGGCCTACTCACCTCTCCTGTTTTTT. Translation gives CASSLAYSPLLFF.

A note on this clone: This probably arose from a read error, given a far larger clone one base away. The same CDR3 arises from other DNA sequences in this sample as well. CDR3 in DNA: TGTGCCAGCAGCTTAGTGCAGGGAGAGACCCAGTACTTC. Protein product: CASSLVQGETQYF. The V and J genes are TRBV7-6 and TRBJ2-5; TRBD1 is a possible D gene (5 bases). The germline gives CDR1 SGHVS, CDR2 FNYEAQ. The CDR3 length is 13 residues. V dropped 1 base and J dropped 4 bases, with 7 bases sitting between them.

The chain is built from TRBV18 and TRBJ2-3, with 8 bases aligning to TRBD2. Trimming cost V 1 base and J 3 bases; bases outside gene matches: 6. This CDR3 contains 16 residues. Per the germline V gene, CDR1 is KGHSH and CDR2 is LQKENI. DNA of the CDR3: TGTGCCAGCTCACCACGATTAGCGGGGATGACAGATACGCAGTATTTT. It codes for CASSPRLAGMTDTQYF. Filled out from reference TRBV18 and TRBJ2-3, the complete variable domain reads NAGVMQNPRHLVRRRGQEARLRCSPMKGHSHVYWYRQLPEEGLKFMVYLQKENIIDESGMPKERFSAEFPKEGPSILRIQQVVRGDSAAYFCASSPRLAGMTDTQYFGPGTRLTVL.

The V and J genes are TRBV30 and TRBJ2-3; possible D gene TRBD1, 5 bases. Trimming shortened V by 5 bases and J by 2 bases, and 8 bases separated the two germline ends. Germline V gives CDR1 GTSNPN, CDR2 SVGIG (reference sequence). This CDR3 contains 12 residues. The CDR3 region is CAWGAITDTQYF. The CDR3 DNA is TGTGCCTGGGGGGCGATCACAGATACGCAGTATTTT.

The gene calls are TRBV5-4 and TRBJ2-3; 9 bases agree with TRBD2. This CDR3 region has 15 residues. J lost 0 bases, V lost 1 base, and 0 bases had no gene match. The germline V gene encodes CDR1 SGHNT and CDR2 YYREEE (reference sequence). CDR3 coding DNA: TGTGCCAGCAGCTTGACTAGCGGGAGCACAGATACGCAGTATTTT. It specifies CASSLTSGSTDTQYF.

The chain has TRBV6-5 and TRBJ1-2, with a weak D call TRBD1 (5 bases). CDR1 is MNHEY and CDR2 is SVGAGI in the germline V gene. This CDR3 has 12 amino acids. V was pared by 7 bases and J by 3 bases, with 9 bases between. This CDR3 reads CASTSGDYGYTF. The CDR3 bases are TGTGCCAGCACTTCGGGGGACTATGGCTACACCTTC.

This chain joins TRBV5-1 and TRBJ2-3, with a tentative D call TRBD1 (5 bases). V was pared by 2 bases and J by 0 bases, with 10 bases between. The CDR3 contains 15 residues. The germline CDR1 and CDR2 sequences are SGHRS and YFSETQ. The CDR3 reads CASSLQDDSTDTQYF. CDR3 DNA sequence: TGCGCCAGCAGCTTACAGGACGATAGCACAGATACGCAGTATTTT.

This chain joins TRBV10-3 and TRBJ2-5, with 11 bases fitting TRBD2. The CDR3 totals 13 residues. The V and J ends lost 6 bases and 13 bases, in that order; junction bases with no gene match: 10. From germline, CDR1 is ENHRY and CDR2 SYGVKD. The CDR3 is CAISSRLAGLMYF. The CDR3 DNA reads TGTGCCATCAGCTCACGACTAGCGGGATTGATGTACTTC.

The rearrangement uses TRBV12-5 and TRBJ2-3, with D possibly matching TRBD2 (5 bases). Trimming took off 0 bases at V and 6 bases at J, with 7 bases between the two ends. The CDR3 spans 13 residues. CDR1 and CDR2 (germline): LGHNT, FRNRAP. The CDR3 DNA reads as TGTGCTAGTGGTTTGGTACGCGGGGATACGCAGTATTTT. This gives the protein CASGLVRGDTQYF.

This chain connects TRBV2 to TRBJ2-5, with TRBD2 matching over 9 bases. The CDR3 loop spans 15 amino acids. Trimming at V came to 7 bases and at J to 5 bases, leaving 11 bases not matched to a gene. Germline values: CDR1 SNHLY, CDR2 FYNNEI. The CDR3 coding sequence is TGTGCCAGCATGAGACAGGCGGGAGGGCCTGAGACCCAGTACTTC. Translated, it gives CASMRQAGGPETQYF.

The V gene is TRBV7-9, the J gene TRBJ1-5; D not resolved. CDR1 and CDR2 from the germline V gene are SEHNR and FQNEAQ (reference sequence). Trimming removed 5 bases from V and 3 bases from J, with 11 bases in between. The CDR3 has 14 residues. The CDR3 region is CASSPGRTNQPQHF. Here the CDR3 DNA reads TGTGCCAGCAGCCCCGGCAGAACCAATCAGCCCCAGCATTTT.

J is TRBJ1-3 and V is TRBV2; D ambiguous. This CDR3 comprises 15 residues. Germline V gives CDR1 SNHLY, CDR2 FYNNEI. Trimming removed 8 bases from V and 0 bases from J, with 14 bases in between. The CDR3 DNA sequence: TGTGCCAGCCGGGCCAAACCCACCTCTGGAAACACCATATATTTT. It is translated as CASRAKPTSGNTIYF. Full variable domain (outside the CDR3, taken from reference TRBV2 and TRBJ1-3): EPEVTQTPSHQVTQMGQEVILRCVPISNHLYFYWYRQILGQKVEFLVSFYNNEISEKSEIFDDQFSVERPDGSNFTLKIRSTKLEDSAMYFCASRAKPTSGNTIYFGEGSWLTVV.

A remark on this clone: Other DNA sequences in the sample encode the same CDR3. The chain carries TRBV7-2 and TRBJ2-3, with 7 bases that match TRBD2. This CDR3 comprises 15 residues. The J segment lost 0 bases and the V segment lost 5 bases, leaving 5 bases of the junction unmatched. Germline V gene sequence: CDR1 SGHTA, CDR2 FQGNSA. In nucleotides, the CDR3 is TGTGCCAGCAGCCTGCTAGCGGCTAGCACAGATACGCAGTATTTT. It is translated as CASSLLAASTDTQYF.

In its sample, this clone was seen a few times. The chain is built from TRBV2 and TRBJ1-1; 7 positions match TRBD1. The germline V gene has CDR1 SNHLY and CDR2 FYNNEI. The CDR3 runs to 12 residues. V gave up 7 bases and J gave up 5 bases; unmatched junction bases: 4. The CDR3 sequence is CASIQGRTEAFF. The CDR3 coding sequence is TGTGCCAGCATACAGGGGAGGACTGAAGCTTTCTTT.

This chain uses TRBV29-1 with TRBJ2-1; 14 bases line up with TRBD2. The CDR3 is made up of 18 amino acids. Germline V gives CDR1 SQVTM, CDR2 ANQGSEA. Germline trimming cut 3 bases from V and 0 bases from J; bases unmatched to any gene: 7. In nucleotides, the CDR3 is TGCAGCGTTGAGGGGACTAGCGGGAGATTAAGCTCCTACAATGAGCAGTTCTTC. Amino acid sequence: CSVEGTSGRLSSYNEQFF.

This clone has a handful of counts. This rearrangement joins TRBV16 to TRBJ1-1; D gene uncertain. The CDR3 is 16 amino acids. Per the germline V gene, CDR1 is KGHSY and CDR2 is FQNENV. The germline V and J ends were trimmed by 2 bases and 0 bases, with 13 bases remaining between them. The DNA for the CDR3 is TGTGCCAGCAGCCAAGACCCCGGGTCCTTGAACACTGAAGCTTTCTTT. Translated: CASSQDPGSLNTEAFF.

The count of this clone is one. V usage is TRBV29-1 and J usage is TRBJ2-5, with no clear D. The CDR3 is 12 amino acids. The germline V gene encodes CDR1 SQVTM and CDR2 ANQGSEA. V was cut by 6 bases and J by 2 bases, with 10 bases left in between. CDR3 bases: TGCAGCGTACTACTGGGGCAAGAGACCCAGTACTTC. Encoded protein: CSVLLGQETQYF.

Here the CDR3 reads CASSKPAGAYEQYF. CDR3 in DNA: TGTGCCAGCAGCAAACCGGCGGGTGCCTACGAGCAGTACTTC. The chain has TRBV25-1 and TRBJ2-7; weak D call: TRBD2 (5 bases). Germline V gene lookup returns CDR1 MGHDK and CDR2 SYGVNS. CDR3 length: 14 residues. V dropped 6 bases and J dropped 2 bases, with 14 bases sitting between them.

The chain recombines TRBV10-3 with TRBJ1-1; D uncertain. The CDR3 length is 14 residues. CDR1 is ENHRY, CDR2 SYGVKD, per germline. Trimming took 3 bases from V and 8 from J, leaving 16 bases between them. The CDR3 region is CAISESRTKTEAFF. CDR3 coding DNA: TGTGCCATCAGTGAATCCCGAACGAAAACCGAAGCTTTCTTT.

The rearrangement uses TRBV4-1 and TRBJ2-3; 8 positions agree with TRBD2. This CDR3 has 17 amino acids. Germline lookup yields CDR1 MGHRA and CDR2 YSYEKL. The J segment lost 2 bases and the V segment lost 4 bases, leaving 11 bases of the junction unmatched. CDR3: CASSPHSGLADTDTQYF. CDR3 sequence (DNA): TGCGCCAGCAGCCCCCATTCCGGACTAGCAGACACAGATACGCAGTATTTT.

The gene calls are TRBV7-8 and TRBJ2-7; tentative D call: TRBD2 (6 bases). The germline V gene encodes CDR1 SGHVS and CDR2 FQNEAQ. The CDR3 loop spans 13 amino acids. The V end lost 5 bases, the J end lost 4 bases, and 12 bases lay between the germline ends. The CDR3 region has the DNA TGTGCCAGCAGCCTCAGGGAGGAATACGAGCAGTACTTC. It translates to CASSLREEYEQYF.

The CDR3, as DNA: TGTGCCAGCAGCTACGGTGGGGGCTACACCTTC. This sequence encodes CASSYGGGYTF. V and J are TRBV5-6 and TRBJ1-2; no definite D call. V shed 3 bases and J shed 8 bases, with 8 bases lying between them. The length of the CDR3 is 11 residues. Germline loops: CDR1 SGHDT, CDR2 YYEEEE.